This T cell receptor (beta chain) appears in the sequencing data of a study of blood T cell repertoires in COVID-19. Across the study: Both acute and convalescent COVID-19 samples were obtained from the United States, Italy and Spain. T cells, B-cell-depleted T cells, or PBMCs provided the cDNA or gDNA that served as material.

Participants came from 24 US areas, aged about 18 to 95 years. As originally analysed: It was from reference gene primer amplification that nucleated cell counts were estimated. Repertoires were generated with immunoSEQ multiplex PCR, while TCRdb's copy carries only in-frame clones and drops some. The V and J calls and the clone size are those of that table, but D and trimming were determined from the DNA. The table shows around 330,000 clones, with about 87% occurring only once. The sequenced sample was PBMCs or T cells enriched from blood (not recorded which). The TCR was taken from a young woman who had recovered from COVID-19.

The CDR3 DNA reads TGTGCCAGCAGTTACTTCGGACAGGGGTACACCAATGAGCAGTTCTTC. This codes for CASSYFGQGYTNEQFF. The J gene is TRBJ2-1, the V gene TRBV6-2 or TRBV6-3, with 9 bases matching TRBD1. The trim removed 1 base at V and 6 bases at J, leaving 7 bases unmatched. CDR3 length: 16 amino acids. CDR1 MNHEY and CDR2 SVGEGT come from the germline V gene.